These 31 T cell receptor beta chains came from one sample sequenced in a study of T cell responses to AZD1222 COVID-19 vaccine. Some clones are missing from TCRdb's copy, which holds only in-frame ones; the method was immunoSEQ multiplex PCR. The profile shows over 60,000 clones, roughly 91% of them singletons. Here the sequenced sample was peripheral blood, taken on day 0 of AZD1222 vaccination. The source is an adult in good health.

The V call is TRBV9, the J call TRBJ1-2; D possibly corresponds to TRBD1 (5 bases). Trimming took off 4 bases at V and 2 bases at J, with 15 bases between the two ends. In germline, CDR1 is SGDLS, CDR2 YYNGEE. The CDR3 consists of 15 residues. The CDR3 bases are TGTGCCAGCAGCCCCCGGTGGGGCACCAACTATGGCTACACCTTC. Its protein product is CASSPRWGTNYGYTF.

This clone was seen only a few times. The DNA of the CDR3 is TGTGCCAGCAGCTTGACTCAATTCGGGCCTGAAGCTTTCTTT. Translated, it gives CASSLTQFGPEAFF. V usage is TRBV7-2 and J usage is TRBJ1-1; the D is unclear. V was trimmed by 3 bases and J by 6 bases, leaving 14 bases between them. Per the germline V gene, CDR1 is SGHTA and CDR2 is FQGNSA. The CDR3 sequence is 14 residues long.

The V call is TRBV9, the J call TRBJ2-3, with 7 positions matching TRBD1. Germline V lookup: CDR1 SGDLS, CDR2 YYNGEE. V shed 0 bases and J 4 bases; nucleotides not matched to a gene: 5. CDR3 size: 15 residues. The CDR3, as DNA: TGTGCCAGCAGCGTAGGGGCAGGGGGTCCAGATACGCAGTATTTT. Translation: CASSVGAGGPDTQYF.

V and J are TRBV7-2 and TRBJ2-2; no definite D call. Germline V gene sequence: CDR1 SGHTA, CDR2 FQGNSA. The CDR3 loop spans 15 amino acids. V was cut by 1 base and J by 7 bases, with 13 bases left in between. DNA of the CDR3: TGTGCCAGCAGCTTAGGTGCCTATTCTGACGGGGAGCTGTTTTTT. Encoded protein: CASSLGAYSDGELFF.

On this clone: Distinct nucleotide sequences in the sample also encode this CDR3. The chain has TRBV6-6 and TRBJ2-5; TRBD2 might be the D (5 bases). Trimming took off 2 bases at V and 4 bases at J, with 8 bases between the two ends. The CDR3 extends over 13 amino acids. CDR1 and CDR2 from the germline V gene are MNHNY and SVGAGI (reference sequence). The CDR3 here is CASSYRDGETQYF. As DNA, the CDR3 is TGTGCCAGCAGTTACCGGGATGGAGAGACCCAGTACTTC.

The rearrangement uses TRBV27 and TRBJ2-3; no firm D call. V dropped 0 bases and J dropped 3 bases, with 4 bases sitting between them. In germline, CDR1 is MNHEY, CDR2 SMNVEV (reference sequence). This CDR3 has 13 amino acids. CDR3 in amino acids: CASSLSKTDTQYF. Written as DNA, the CDR3 is TGTGCCAGCAGTTTATCGAAGACAGATACGCAGTATTTT.

The table lists this clone with a count of one. The chain couples TRBV14 to TRBJ1-2; D gene uncertain. The CDR3 sequence is 12 residues long. Germline values: CDR1 SGHDN, CDR2 FVKESK. The V gene lost 2 bases and the J gene lost 9 bases, with 10 bases spanning the gap. CDR3 nucleotide sequence: TGTGCCAGCAGCCAAAGAGGCCTTAGCTACACCTTC. This sequence encodes CASSQRGLSYTF.

The genes are TRBV19 and TRBJ2-7; 7 bases map to TRBD1. V dropped 5 bases and J dropped 1; count of bases not matched to a gene: 5. Germline V gene data show CDR1 as LNHDA and CDR2 as SQIVND (reference sequence). The CDR3 has 14 amino acids. CDR3 coding DNA: TGTGCCAGTAGTGCGTGGGACAGTTCCTACGAGCAGTACTTC. This gives the protein CASSAWDSSYEQYF.

The V and J genes are TRBV6-5 and TRBJ2-7, with TRBD1 identical over 8 bases. This CDR3 contains 14 residues. The germline gives CDR1 MNHEY, CDR2 SVGAGI. V was clipped by 8 bases and J by 0 bases; unmatched bases: 6. As DNA, the CDR3 is TGTGCCAGCTACCGGACAGGGAGCTCCTACGAGCAGTACTTC. Protein: CASYRTGSSYEQYF.

The chain has TRBV21-1 and TRBJ1-2; no check of the table's D call, TRBD1, against the DNA was made. TRBV21-1 represents a pseudogene. CDR3 length: 15 residues. CDR3 coding DNA: TGTGCCAGCAGCCGATACGGGACAGATAACTATGGCTACACCTTC. Amino acids: CASSRYGTDNYGYTF.

The J gene is TRBJ1-6, the V gene TRBV19; D not certain. The CDR3 contains 12 residues. With 5 bases removed from V and 10 bases from J, the gap between germline ends came to 9 bases. CDR1 is LNHDA and CDR2 is SQIVND in the germline V gene (reference sequence). The CDR3 DNA reads as TGTGCCAGTAGTGGCATCATCTCACCCCTCCACTTT. Its translation: CASSGIISPLHF.

This chain uses TRBV27 with TRBJ1-1; D unresolved. The CDR3 is 12 amino acids. The germline V gene has CDR1 MNHEY and CDR2 SMNVEV (reference sequence). Between the trimmed V and J ends, which lost 8 bases and 7 bases, there was a span of 14 bases. CDR3 DNA: TGTGCCAGCGGCCCCGGCTTGAGTGAAGCTTTCTTT. Residues: CASGPGLSEAFF.

The J gene is TRBJ2-2, the V gene TRBV7-9; D not certain. Trimming pared 0 bases from V and 6 bases from J, leaving 11 bases between. Per the germline V gene, CDR1 is SEHNR and CDR2 is FQNEAQ (reference sequence). This CDR3 is 15 amino acids long. The CDR3 nucleotides are TGTGCCAGCAGCTTAGCACGTTTTGGGGCCGGGGAGCTGTTTTTT. This codes for CASSLARFGAGELFF.

This clone was seen just once. This chain connects TRBV5-6 to TRBJ2-3, with D possibly TRBD2 on 6 matching bases. V lost 0 bases to trimming and J lost 8 bases, with 19 bases between them. This CDR3 spans 16 amino acids. Germline V gene lookup returns CDR1 SGHDT and CDR2 YYEEEE. CDR3 sequence (DNA): TGTGCCAGCAGCTTGGGACTAGGCGTGCAAGTGGGTACGCAGTATTTT. It codes for CASSLGLGVQVGTQYF.

The chain has TRBV10-3 and TRBJ1-5, with D possibly matching TRBD1 (6 bases). The CDR3 sequence is 13 residues long. Deletions cut 4 bases from V and 5 bases from J, with 9 bases between. CDR1 ENHRY and CDR2 SYGVKD come from the germline V gene. CDR3 residues: CAISAGDHQPQHF. DNA for the CDR3: TGTGCCATCAGTGCAGGGGACCATCAGCCCCAGCATTTT.

V gene TRBV7-8 combines with J gene TRBJ2-2; tentative D call: TRBD1 (6 bases). CDR1 is SGHVS and CDR2 is FQNEAQ in the germline V gene. Trimming stripped 4 bases from V and 4 bases from J, with 10 bases between. The CDR3 runs to 14 residues. The CDR3 reads CASSSTGSTGELFF. The CDR3 region has the DNA TGTGCCAGCAGCTCAACAGGGTCCACCGGGGAGCTGTTTTTT.

This chain uses TRBV18 with TRBJ2-7; D gene unclear. The ends were cut back, 3 bases at V and 2 bases at J, with 14 bases in the middle. The CDR3 sequence is 15 residues long. Looked up from germline, CDR1 is KGHSH and CDR2 is LQKENI. The CDR3 region is CASSPAPPPAYEQYF. In DNA form, the CDR3 reads TGTGCCAGCTCACCCGCCCCACCACCCGCCTACGAGCAGTACTTC.

The chain uses TRBV6-5 and TRBJ2-7; D unresolved. CDR3 size: 13 residues. With 5 bases removed from V and 3 bases from J, the gap between germline ends came to 11 bases. Germline V CDR1 and CDR2: MNHEY, SVGAGI. The CDR3 coding sequence is TGTGCCAGCAGTCCAGAGGTATACTACGAGCAGTACTTC. The encoded protein is CASSPEVYYEQYF.

This clone was seen a few times. The chain combines TRBV4-1 with TRBJ2-7; D is unresolved. There are 13 residues in the CDR3. Per germline, CDR1 MGHRA and CDR2 YSYEKL. The V end lost 0 bases, the J end lost 7 bases, and 10 bases lay between the germline ends. In DNA form, the CDR3 reads TGCGCCAGCAGCCAAGACACCACTTGGGAGCAGTACTTC. This translates into CASSQDTTWEQYF.

A few counts support this clone. The chain uses TRBV30 and TRBJ1-2; D is possibly TRBD1 (6 bases). Trimming stripped 0 bases from V and 5 bases from J, with 7 bases between. Germline V CDR1 and CDR2: GTSNPN, SVGIG (reference sequence). The CDR3 sequence is 12 residues long. CDR3 loop: CAWSVGAYGYTF. The CDR3 DNA reads TGTGCCTGGAGTGTGGGGGCTTATGGCTACACCTTC.

The chain links TRBV27 to TRBJ2-7; no definite D call. The germline CDR1 and CDR2 sequences are MNHEY and SMNVEV (reference sequence). With 4 bases removed from V and 2 bases from J, the gap between germline ends came to 9 bases. CDR3 length: 13 amino acids. The CDR3 is CASSYLGPYEQYF. In nucleotides, the CDR3 is TGTGCCAGCAGTTATCTAGGGCCCTACGAGCAGTACTTC.

This chain connects TRBV27 to TRBJ1-2, with TRBD1 matching 10 bases. The germline CDR1 and CDR2 sequences are MNHEY and SMNVEV (reference sequence). The CDR3 spans 17 residues. J lost 3 bases, V lost 8 bases, and 15 bases had no gene match. CDR3 coding DNA: TGTGCCAGCTCGACCGGGACAGGGGTGCTTCGGCACTATGGCTACACCTTC. It encodes CASSTGTGVLRHYGYTF.

This clone turned up a few times. V gene TRBV9 combines with J gene TRBJ1-2, with 8 bases identical to TRBD1. Germline V CDR1 and CDR2: SGDLS, YYNGEE. V trimming: 0 bases; J trimming: 6 bases; junction bases outside the gene matches: 7. This CDR3 region has 15 residues. The CDR3 DNA sequence: TGTGCCAGCAGCGTAGTACCCGGACAGGGTGATGGCTACACCTTC. It encodes CASSVVPGQGDGYTF.

This clone was seen a single time. The CDR3 protein is CATSRDSLGGSSYNSPLHF. CDR3 nucleotides: TGTGCCACCAGCAGAGATAGCCTCGGGGGGAGCTCCTATAATTCACCCCTCCACTTT. The genes are TRBV15 and TRBJ1-6; perhaps TRBD1 as D (5 bases). Germline V gene sequence: CDR1 LNHNV, CDR2 YYDKDF (reference sequence). The V gene lost 0 bases and the J gene lost 0 bases, with 15 bases spanning the gap. CDR3 size: 19 residues.

The rearrangement uses TRBV20-1 and TRBJ1-3; D may be TRBD1 (6 bases). The germline V gene encodes CDR1 DFQATT and CDR2 SNEGSKA (reference sequence). The CDR3 spans 11 residues. V was pared by 6 bases and J by 7 bases, with 10 bases between. The CDR3 nucleotides read TGCAGTGCACCGCAGGGGAACACCATATATTTT. Protein sequence: CSAPQGNTIYF.

This rearrangement joins TRBV19 to TRBJ1-3, with a tentative D call TRBD1 (5 bases). Trimming left V 6 bases short and J 0 bases short, with 12 bases between. The CDR3 consists of 15 residues. The germline V gene has CDR1 LNHDA and CDR2 SQIVND (reference sequence). In nucleotides, the CDR3 is TGTGCCAGTAGCCGGGACCGGAGCTCTGGAAACACCATATATTTT. Translated: CASSRDRSSGNTIYF. Complete variable domain (other parts from reference TRBV19 and TRBJ1-3): DGGITQSPKYLFRKEGQNVTLSCEQNLNHDAMYWYRQDPGQGLRLIYYSQIVNDFQKGDIAEGYSVSREKKESFPLTVTSAQKNPTAFYLCASSRDRSSGNTIYFGEGSWLTVV.

The rearrangement joins TRBV18 to TRBJ2-2; D remains ambiguous. The CDR3 runs to 13 residues. V gave up 0 bases and J gave up 7 bases, with 6 bases separating them. Per germline, CDR1 KGHSH and CDR2 LQKENI. The CDR3 is CASSPPSNGELFF. DNA of the CDR3: TGTGCCAGCTCACCACCGTCGAACGGGGAGCTGTTTTTT.

The chain has TRBV5-1 and TRBJ2-3; 11 bases are shared with TRBD1. CDR1 SGHRS and CDR2 YFSETQ come from the germline V gene. The junction had 6 bases not matched to a gene; V was cut back by 8 bases and J by 7 bases. CDR3 length equals 13 residues. The CDR3 DNA is TGCGCCAGTCGGGACAGGGGGGACAATACGCAGTATTTT. It specifies CASRDRGDNTQYF. Looking up the rest from reference TRBV5-1 and TRBJ2-3 gives the full variable domain: KAGVTQTPRYLIKTRGQQVTLSCSPISGHRSVSWYQQTPGQGLQFLFEYFSETQRNKGNFPGRFSGRQFSNSRSEMNVSTLELGDSALYLCASRDRGDNTQYFGPGTRLTVL.

The chain joins TRBV28 to TRBJ1-2, with D hard to call. This CDR3 spans 12 amino acids. Germline V CDR1 and CDR2: MDHEN, SYDVKM. With 8 bases removed from V and 8 bases from J, the gap between germline ends came to 15 bases. CDR3 in DNA: TGTGCCAGCCATCAGCAGTCGCAGGGCTACACCTTC. It specifies CASHQQSQGYTF.

The chain couples TRBV5-1 to TRBJ1-1; perhaps TRBD1 as D (5 bases). From germline, CDR1 is SGHRS and CDR2 YFSETQ. Between the trimmed V and J ends, which lost 4 bases and 1 base, there was a span of 8 bases. The CDR3 loop spans 13 amino acids. The CDR3 nucleotides read TGCGCCAGCAGCCGGGGGTGGAACACTGAAGCTTTCTTT. Translated, it gives CASSRGWNTEAFF.

This sequence joins TRBV6-1 and TRBJ1-5; D not resolved. Trimming removed 3 bases at V and 4 bases at J, with 4 bases between. Looked up from germline, CDR1 is MNHNS and CDR2 is SASEGT. The CDR3 covers 12 residues. The CDR3 region has the DNA TGTGCCAGCAGTGAGCGGAATCAGCCCCAGCATTTT. As protein: CASSERNQPQHF.